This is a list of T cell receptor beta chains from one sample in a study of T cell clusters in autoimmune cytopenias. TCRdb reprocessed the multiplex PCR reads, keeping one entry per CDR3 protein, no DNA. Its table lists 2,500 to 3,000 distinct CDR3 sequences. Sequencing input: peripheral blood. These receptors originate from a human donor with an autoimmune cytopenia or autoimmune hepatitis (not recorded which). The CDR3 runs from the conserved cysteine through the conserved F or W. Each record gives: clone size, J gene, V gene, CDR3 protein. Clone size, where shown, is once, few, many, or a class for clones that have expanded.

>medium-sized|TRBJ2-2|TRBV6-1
CASTRGSGELFF
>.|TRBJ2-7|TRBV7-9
CASSWRDSAYEQYF
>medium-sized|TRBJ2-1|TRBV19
CASIDQGINEQFF
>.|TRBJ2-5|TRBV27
CASSLKRERGTQYF
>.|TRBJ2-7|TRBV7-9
CASSPTSGAPYEQYF
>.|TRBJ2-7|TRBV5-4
CASSLWNEQYF
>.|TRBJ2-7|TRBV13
CASSLGGRGEQYF
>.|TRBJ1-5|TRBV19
CASSILAATNQPQHF
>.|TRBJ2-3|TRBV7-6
CASSKGRTDTQYF
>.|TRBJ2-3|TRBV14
CASSKDSGVSTDTQYF
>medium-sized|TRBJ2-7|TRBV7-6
CASSPGTDPYEQYF
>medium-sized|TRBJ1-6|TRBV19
CASGDRANSPLHF
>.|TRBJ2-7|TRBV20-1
CSARTSGSYEQYF
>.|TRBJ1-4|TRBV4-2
CASSQRPTTNEKLFF
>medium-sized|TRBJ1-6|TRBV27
CASSLTARDFSPLHF
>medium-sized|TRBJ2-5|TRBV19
CASSPRDRAEETQYF
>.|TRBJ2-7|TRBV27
CASSLRTLAHEQYF
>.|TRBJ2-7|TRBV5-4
CASSRDPGSSYEQYF
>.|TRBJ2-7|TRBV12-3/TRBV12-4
CASSFLGGSVEQYF
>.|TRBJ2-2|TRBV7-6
CASSSPYQSGELFF